What follows describes a single TCR beta chain. Antigen: not known. The data were taken from a study of T cell responses to AZD1222 COVID-19 vaccine. About the study: Second doses at about 4 or about 12 weeks were pooled.

Trimming cost V 6 bases and J 3 bases, with 13 bases left between them. Germline lookup yields CDR1 MNHEY and CDR2 SMNVEV (reference sequence). The CDR3 is 14 residues long. The protocol was immunoSEQ multiplex PCR, while the TCRdb copy is restricted to in-frame clones and leaves out a portion. In the table there are 170,000 or so clones, roughly 87% of which are singletons. Study results and limitations: Most donors were white British and more were female, and clonal diversity was possibly underestimated. At baseline, seropositivity was found in only 6 or 7 AZD1222 recipients. Across the whole spike, CD4 TCRs peaked at regions 160-218 and 743-854.

Here the sequenced sample was peripheral blood, taken on day 0 of AZD1222 vaccination. The TCR comes from an adult in good health. V and J are TRBV27 and TRBJ2-3; no clear D gene. CDR3 DNA: TGTGCCAGCAGCTTAACCATAGTGACAGATACGCAGTATTTT. The encoded protein is CASSLTIVTDTQYF.